The rows below give T cell receptor beta chains drawn from one sample of a study of cytomegalovirus exposure and HLA in healthy donors. Measured with immunoSEQ multiplex PCR; TCRdb has only the in-frame clones, and not every one. This listing includes 150,000 to 200,000 clones. The sequencing sample was made of PBMCs. These TCRs come from a woman in her late teens or twenties in good health and CMV-seropositive. CDR3s include the opening cysteine and the closing phenylalanine or tryptophan. Each record gives: V gene, J gene, D gene, CDR3 protein, CDR3 DNA. A D gene is named only where the DNA matches it firmly.

TRBV4-1	TRBJ2-1	TRBD2	CASSQGLAGVGEQFF	TGCGCCAGCAGCCAAGGGCTAGCGGGAGTAGGCGAGCAGTTCTTC
TRBV7-8	TRBJ2-1	.	CASSPRLGGGEHNEQFF	TGTGCCAGCAGCCCACGATTAGGTGGAGGGGAACACAATGAGCAGTTCTTC
TRBV5-5	TRBJ2-6	.	CASSLDSSGANVLTF	TGTGCCAGCAGCTTGGACAGTTCTGGGGCCAACGTCCTGACTTTC
TRBV5-4	TRBJ2-3	TRBD2	CASSLGLAGGRGTDTQYF	TGTGCCAGCAGCTTGGGACTAGCGGGAGGGAGAGGCACAGATACGCAGTATTTT
TRBV18	TRBJ2-2	.	CASSPSPGGAGELFF	TGTGCCAGCTCACCATCGCCGGGCGGGGCCGGGGAGCTGTTTTTT
TRBV18	TRBJ2-7	TRBD2	CASSLGLAGEEQYF	TGTGCCAGCTCACTGGGACTAGCGGGAGAGGAGCAGTACTTC
TRBV19	TRBJ1-5	TRBD1	CASSTGIGTGINQPQHF	TGTGCCAGTAGTACCGGGATCGGGACAGGGATCAATCAGCCCCAGCATTTT
TRBV19	TRBJ2-1	.	CASSILQGYSVPQGGEQFF	TGTGCCAGTAGTATTCTGCAGGGGTATTCCGTTCCGCAGGGGGGTGAGCAGTTCTTC
TRBV15	TRBJ2-2	.	CATTLMRATGELFF	TGTGCCACCACCTTAATGAGGGCAACCGGGGAGCTGTTTTTT
TRBV29-1	TRBJ1-2	.	CSVELGVVGYTF	TGCAGCGTTGAATTGGGAGTGGTTGGCTACACCTTC
TRBV4-3	TRBJ2-3	.	CASSQEGTAPDTQYF	TGCGCCAGCAGCCAAGAAGGGACTGCCCCAGATACGCAGTATTTT
TRBV6-1	TRBJ1-6	.	CASSEVGSNSPLHF	TGTGCCAGCAGTGAAGTGGGCAGTAATTCACCCCTCCACTTT
TRBV30	TRBJ1-2	TRBD1	CAKFGTDGGYTF	TGTGCCAAATTCGGGACAGACGGCGGCTACACCTTC
TRBV5-1	TRBJ2-3	TRBD1	CASSSTGSTDTQYF	TGCGCCAGCAGCTCGACAGGGAGCACAGATACGCAGTATTTT
TRBV6-6	TRBJ1-5	.	CASGSMGGYSNQPQHF	TGTGCCAGCGGCTCTATGGGGGGATATAGCAATCAGCCCCAGCATTTT
TRBV6-5	TRBJ1-1	TRBD1	CASSYSQGGAEAFF	TGTGCCAGCAGTTACTCCCAGGGGGGAGCTGAAGCTTTCTTT
TRBV7-9	TRBJ2-7	TRBD2	CASSLDGGGYEQYF	TGTGCCAGCAGCTTAGATGGGGGAGGGTACGAGCAGTACTTC
TRBV5-1	TRBJ2-7	.	CASSALTAAQTYEQYF	TGCGCCAGCAGCGCTCTTACAGCCGCTCAGACCTACGAGCAGTACTTC
TRBV30	TRBJ2-3	TRBD1	CAWSSRTGVQDTQYF	TGTGCCTGGAGTTCAAGGACAGGGGTACAAGATACGCAGTATTTT
TRBV7-9	TRBJ1-2	TRBD1	CASSLTGANGYTF	TGTGCCAGCAGCTTAACAGGGGCGAATGGCTACACCTTC
TRBV18	TRBJ1-4	TRBD1	CASSPPGTGNRGVEKLFF	TGTGCCAGCTCACCACCGGGGACAGGGAATCGGGGAGTCGAAAAACTGTTTTTT
TRBV5-1	TRBJ2-1	.	CASSRGNEIGSNEQFF	TGCGCCAGCAGTAGAGGGAACGAAATTGGATCCAATGAGCAGTTCTTC
TRBV4-3	TRBJ2-5	TRBD2	CASSQAPFGTSGDAQYF	TGCGCCAGCAGCCAAGCCCCGTTTGGGACTAGCGGGGATGCCCAGTACTTC
TRBV5-1	TRBJ1-4	.	CASRQGRGEKLFF	TGCGCCAGCAGACAGGGAAGGGGTGAAAAACTGTTTTTT
TRBV10-2	TRBJ2-1	.	CASSERERYNEQFF	TGCGCCAGCAGTGAGCGGGAGAGATACAATGAGCAGTTCTTC
TRBV30	TRBJ1-1	TRBD1	CAFYRGENTEAFF	TGTGCCTTTTACAGGGGGGAGAACACTGAAGCTTTCTTT
TRBV7-7	TRBJ2-2	TRBD2	CASRRTSDRNTGELFF	TGTGCTAGCAGACGAACTAGCGACCGGAACACCGGGGAGCTGTTTTTT
TRBV7-2	TRBJ1-3	.	CASSFTGTSGNTIYF	TGTGCCAGCAGCTTTACAGGGACCTCTGGAAACACCATATATTTT
TRBV5-1	TRBJ1-6	.	CASSPRMGSNSPLHF	TGCGCCAGCAGCCCCCGTATGGGGAGTAATTCACCCCTCCACTTT
TRBV25-1	TRBJ1-5	TRBD1	CASSFGQGNQPQHF	TGTGCCAGCAGTTTCGGACAGGGGAATCAGCCCCAGCATTTT